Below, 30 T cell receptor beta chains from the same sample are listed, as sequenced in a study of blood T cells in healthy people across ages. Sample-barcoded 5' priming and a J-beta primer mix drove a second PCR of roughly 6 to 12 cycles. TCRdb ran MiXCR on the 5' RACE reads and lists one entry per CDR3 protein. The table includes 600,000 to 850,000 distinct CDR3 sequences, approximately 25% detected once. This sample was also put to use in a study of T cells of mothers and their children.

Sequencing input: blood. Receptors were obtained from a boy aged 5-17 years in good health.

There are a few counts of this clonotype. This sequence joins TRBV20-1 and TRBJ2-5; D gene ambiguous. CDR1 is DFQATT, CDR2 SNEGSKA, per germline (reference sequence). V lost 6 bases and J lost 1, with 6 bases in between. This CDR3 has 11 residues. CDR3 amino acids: CSAEAQETQYF. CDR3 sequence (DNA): TGCAGTGCCGAGGCCCAAGAGACCCAGTACTTC.

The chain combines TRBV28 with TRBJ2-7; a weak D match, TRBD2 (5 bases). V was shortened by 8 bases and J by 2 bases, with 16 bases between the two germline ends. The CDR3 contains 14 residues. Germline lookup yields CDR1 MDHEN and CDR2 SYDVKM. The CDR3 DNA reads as TGTGCCAGCGTACCCCAGCGGATAACCTACGAGCAGTACTTC. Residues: CASVPQRITYEQYF.

The CDR3, as DNA: TGTGCCAGCGGCTCAATCCCCGAGACCCAGTACTTC. It is translated as CASGSIPETQYF. V is TRBV12-3 or TRBV12-4 and J is TRBJ2-5; D unclear. The length of the CDR3 is 12 residues. The V gene lost 8 bases and the J gene lost 5 bases, with 12 bases spanning the gap.

The CDR3 loop is CASSQVSWETQYF. The DNA for the CDR3 is TGTGCCAGCAGCCAAGTTTCTTGGGAGACCCAGTACTTC. The chain has TRBV14 and TRBJ2-5; D not certain. The length of the CDR3 is 13 residues. CDR1 and CDR2 (germline): SGHDN, FVKESK. Trimming left V 1 base short and J 5 bases short, with 8 bases between. Full variable domain (outside the CDR3, taken from reference TRBV14 and TRBJ2-5): EAGVTQFPSHSVIEKGQTVTLRCDPISGHDNLYWYRRVMGKEIKFLLHFVKESKQDESGMPNNRFLAERTGGTYSTLKVQPAELEDSGVYFCASSQVSWETQYFGPGTRLLVL.

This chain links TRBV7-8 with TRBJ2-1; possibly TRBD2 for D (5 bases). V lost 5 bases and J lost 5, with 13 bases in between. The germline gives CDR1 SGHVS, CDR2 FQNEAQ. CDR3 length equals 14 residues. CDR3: CASSPDYMDNEQFF. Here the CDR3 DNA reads TGTGCCAGCAGCCCAGACTACATGGACAATGAGCAGTTCTTC. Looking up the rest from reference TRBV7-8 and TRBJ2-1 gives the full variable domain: GAGVSQSPRYKVAKRGQDVALRCDPISGHVSLFWYQQALGQGPEFLTYFQNEAQLDKSGLPSDRFFAERPEGSVSTLKIQRTQQEDSAVYLCASSPDYMDNEQFFGPGTRLTVL.

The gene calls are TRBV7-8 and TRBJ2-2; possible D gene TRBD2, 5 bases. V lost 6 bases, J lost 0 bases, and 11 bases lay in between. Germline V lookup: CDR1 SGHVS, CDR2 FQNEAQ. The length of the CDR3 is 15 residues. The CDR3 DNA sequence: TGTGCCAGCAGTCAAGGAGGCCCGAACACCGGGGAGCTGTTTTTT. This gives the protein CASSQGGPNTGELFF.

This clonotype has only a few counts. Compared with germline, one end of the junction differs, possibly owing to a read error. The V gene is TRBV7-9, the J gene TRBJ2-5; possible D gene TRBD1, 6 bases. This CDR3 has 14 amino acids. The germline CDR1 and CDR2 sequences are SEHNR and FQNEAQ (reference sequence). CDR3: CASSLNGGADERFF. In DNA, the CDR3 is TGTGCCAGCAGCTTAAATGGGGGCGCCGATGAGCGGTTCTTC.

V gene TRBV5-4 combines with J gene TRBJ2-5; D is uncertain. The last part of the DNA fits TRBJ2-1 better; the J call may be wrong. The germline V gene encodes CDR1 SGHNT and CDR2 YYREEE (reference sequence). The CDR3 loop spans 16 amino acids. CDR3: CASSLVETFVYNEQFF. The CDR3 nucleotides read TGTGCCAGCAGCTTGGTCGAGACATTCGTTTACAATGAGCAGTTCTTC.

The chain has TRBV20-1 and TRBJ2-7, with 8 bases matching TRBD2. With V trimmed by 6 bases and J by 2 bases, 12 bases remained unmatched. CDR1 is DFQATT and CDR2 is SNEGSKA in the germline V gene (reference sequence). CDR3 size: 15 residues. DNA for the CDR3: TGCAGTGCAACAACCGGGACTAGGAACCCCTACGAGCAGTACTTC. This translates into CSATTGTRNPYEQYF.

In DNA, the CDR3 is TGTGCCAGCAGCCCGGGTTGGGCTGGAAACACCATATATTTT. Protein sequence: CASSPGWAGNTIYF. This sequence joins TRBV9 and TRBJ1-3; D unresolved. The germline gives CDR1 SGDLS, CDR2 YYNGEE. Trimming pared 4 bases from V and 2 bases from J, leaving 10 bases between. The CDR3 covers 14 residues.

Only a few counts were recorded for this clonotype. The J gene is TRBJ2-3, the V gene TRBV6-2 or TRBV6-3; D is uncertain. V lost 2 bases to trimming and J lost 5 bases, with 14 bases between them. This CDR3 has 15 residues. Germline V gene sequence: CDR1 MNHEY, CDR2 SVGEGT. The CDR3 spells CASSYGSVSGDTQYF. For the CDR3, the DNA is TGTGCCAGCAGTTACGGATCCGTCTCGGGAGATACGCAGTATTTT.

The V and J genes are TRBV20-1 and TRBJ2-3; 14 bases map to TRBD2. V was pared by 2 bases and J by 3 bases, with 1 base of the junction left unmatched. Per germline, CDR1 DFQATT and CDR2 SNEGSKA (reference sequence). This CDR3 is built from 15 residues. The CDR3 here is CSARRLAGGTDTQYF. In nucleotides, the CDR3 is TGCAGTGCTAGAAGACTAGCGGGAGGGACAGATACGCAGTATTTT.

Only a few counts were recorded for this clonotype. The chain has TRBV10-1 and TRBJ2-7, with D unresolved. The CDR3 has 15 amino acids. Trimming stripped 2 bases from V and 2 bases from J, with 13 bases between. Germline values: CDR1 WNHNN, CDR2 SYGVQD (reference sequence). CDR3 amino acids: CASSEGRIVPYEQYF. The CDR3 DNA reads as TGCGCCAGCAGTGAGGGGCGAATAGTACCCTACGAGCAGTACTTC.

The chain's CDR3 is CATSNPTSGGETQYF. The CDR3, as DNA: TGTGCCACCAGTAATCCGACTAGCGGGGGGGAGACCCAGTACTTC. The chain employs TRBV24-1 and TRBJ2-5; 13 positions match TRBD2. CDR3 length equals 15 residues. Trimming at V came to 6 bases and at J to 5 bases, leaving 5 bases not matched to a gene. CDR1 is KGHDR, CDR2 SFDVKD, per germline.

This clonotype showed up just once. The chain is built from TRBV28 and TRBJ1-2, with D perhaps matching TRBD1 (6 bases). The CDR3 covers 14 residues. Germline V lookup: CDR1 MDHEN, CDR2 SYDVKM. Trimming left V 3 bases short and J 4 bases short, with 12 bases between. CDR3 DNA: TGTGCCAGCAGTTTGTTCACAGGGTCCTATGGCTACACCTTC. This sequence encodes CASSLFTGSYGYTF.

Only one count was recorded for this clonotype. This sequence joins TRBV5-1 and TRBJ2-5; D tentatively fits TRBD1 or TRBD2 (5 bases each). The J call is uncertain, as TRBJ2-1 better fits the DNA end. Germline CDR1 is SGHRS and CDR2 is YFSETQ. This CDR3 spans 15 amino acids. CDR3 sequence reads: CASSLAPGPYNEQFF. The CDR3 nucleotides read TGCGCCAGCAGCTTGGCACCGGGACCGTACAATGAGCAGTTCTTC.

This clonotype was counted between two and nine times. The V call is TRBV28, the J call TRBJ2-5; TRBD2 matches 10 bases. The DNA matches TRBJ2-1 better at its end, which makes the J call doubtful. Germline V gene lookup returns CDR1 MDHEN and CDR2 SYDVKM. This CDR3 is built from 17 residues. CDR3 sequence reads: CASSLVSLAGVGDEQFF. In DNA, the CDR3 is TGTGCCAGCAGTTTAGTGTCTCTAGCGGGAGTTGGCGATGAGCAGTTCTTC.

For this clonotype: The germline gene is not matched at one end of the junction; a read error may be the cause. The CDR3 loop reads CASMPGTDYGYTF. In DNA, the CDR3 is TGTGCCAGCATGCCCGGGACAGACTATGGTTACACCTTC. The chain carries TRBV2 and TRBJ1-2; 7 bases agree with TRBD1. There are 13 residues in the CDR3. The germline gives CDR1 SNHLY, CDR2 FYNNEI.

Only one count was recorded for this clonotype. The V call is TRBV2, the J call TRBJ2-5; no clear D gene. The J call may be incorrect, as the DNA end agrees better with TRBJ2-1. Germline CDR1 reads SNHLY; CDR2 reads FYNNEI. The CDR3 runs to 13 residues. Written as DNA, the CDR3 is TGTGCCAGCAGTGAAGCGGGGTGGCGGGAGCAGTTCTTC. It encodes CASSEAGWREQFF.

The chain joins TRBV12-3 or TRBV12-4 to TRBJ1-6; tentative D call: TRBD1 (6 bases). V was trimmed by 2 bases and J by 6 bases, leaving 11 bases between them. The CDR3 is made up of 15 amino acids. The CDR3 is CASSLIQGSNSPLHF. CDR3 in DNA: TGTGCCAGCAGTTTAATCCAGGGGAGTAATTCACCCCTCCACTTT.

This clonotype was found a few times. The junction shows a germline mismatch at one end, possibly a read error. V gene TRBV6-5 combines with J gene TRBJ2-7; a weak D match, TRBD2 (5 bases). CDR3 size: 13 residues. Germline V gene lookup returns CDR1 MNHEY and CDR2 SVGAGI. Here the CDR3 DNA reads TGTGCCAGCAGGTCGGGGAGCCTCTACGAGCAGCACTTC. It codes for CASRSGSLYEQHF.

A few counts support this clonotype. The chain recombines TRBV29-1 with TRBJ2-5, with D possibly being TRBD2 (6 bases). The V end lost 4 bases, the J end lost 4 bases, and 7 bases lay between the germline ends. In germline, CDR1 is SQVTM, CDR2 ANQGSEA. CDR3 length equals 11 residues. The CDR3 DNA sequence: TGCAGCGTTGGCGGGATAGAGACCCAGTACTTC. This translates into CSVGGIETQYF. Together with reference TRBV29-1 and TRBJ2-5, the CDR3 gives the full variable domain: SAVISQKPSRDICQRGTSLTIQCQVDSQVTMMFWYRQQPGQSLTLIATANQGSEATYESGFVIDKFPISRPNLTFSTLTVSNMSPEDSSIYLCSVGGIETQYFGPGTRLLVL.

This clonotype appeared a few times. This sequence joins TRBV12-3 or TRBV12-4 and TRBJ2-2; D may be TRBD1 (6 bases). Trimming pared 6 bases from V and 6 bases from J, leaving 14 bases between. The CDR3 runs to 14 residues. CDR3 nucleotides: TGTGCCAGCAGCCAACAGGGACCCCCCGGGGAGCTGTTTTTT. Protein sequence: CASSQQGPPGELFF.

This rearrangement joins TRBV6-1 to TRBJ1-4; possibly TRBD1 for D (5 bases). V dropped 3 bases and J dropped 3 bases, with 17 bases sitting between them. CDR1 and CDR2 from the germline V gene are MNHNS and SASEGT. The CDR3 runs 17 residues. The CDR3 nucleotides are TGTGCCAGCAGTGAGGACCGACTCCGGGGGGCTAATGAAAAACTGTTTTTT. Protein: CASSEDRLRGANEKLFF.

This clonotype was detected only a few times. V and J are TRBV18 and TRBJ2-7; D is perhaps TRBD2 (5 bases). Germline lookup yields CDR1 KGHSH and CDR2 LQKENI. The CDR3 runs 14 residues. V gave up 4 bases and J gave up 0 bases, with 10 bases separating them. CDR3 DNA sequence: TGTGCCAGCTCACGGGAAGGGAGCTCCTACGAGCAGTACTTC. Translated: CASSREGSSYEQYF.

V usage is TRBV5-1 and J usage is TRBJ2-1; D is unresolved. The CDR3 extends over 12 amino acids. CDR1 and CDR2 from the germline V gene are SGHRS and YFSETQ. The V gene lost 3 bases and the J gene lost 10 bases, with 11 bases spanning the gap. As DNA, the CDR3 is TGCGCCAGCAGCTCTACGTTGGAGGAGCAGTTCTTC. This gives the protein CASSSTLEEQFF.

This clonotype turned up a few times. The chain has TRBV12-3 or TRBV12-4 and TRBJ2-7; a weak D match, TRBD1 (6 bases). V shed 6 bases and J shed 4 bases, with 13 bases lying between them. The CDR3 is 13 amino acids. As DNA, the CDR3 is TGTGCCAGCAGCAGACAGGAGAATTACGAGCAGTACTTC. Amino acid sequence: CASSRQENYEQYF.

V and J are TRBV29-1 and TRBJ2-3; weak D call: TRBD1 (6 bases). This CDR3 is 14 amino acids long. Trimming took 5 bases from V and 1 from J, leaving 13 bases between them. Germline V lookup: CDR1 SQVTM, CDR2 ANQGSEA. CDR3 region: CSVFEGVGTDTQYF. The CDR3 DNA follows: TGCAGCGTTTTCGAGGGGGTGGGCACAGATACGCAGTATTTT.

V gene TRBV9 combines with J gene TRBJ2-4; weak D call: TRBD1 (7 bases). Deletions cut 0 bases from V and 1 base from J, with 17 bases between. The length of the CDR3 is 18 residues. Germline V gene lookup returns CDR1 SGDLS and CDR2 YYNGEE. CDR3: CASSVDEAGQPAKNIQYF. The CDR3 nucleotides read TGTGCCAGCAGCGTAGATGAGGCGGGACAGCCCGCCAAAAACATTCAGTACTTC.

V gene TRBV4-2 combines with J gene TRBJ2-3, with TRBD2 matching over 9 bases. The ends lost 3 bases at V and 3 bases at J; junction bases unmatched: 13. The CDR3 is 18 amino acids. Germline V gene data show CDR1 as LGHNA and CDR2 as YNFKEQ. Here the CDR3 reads CASSQEESLAGSTDTQYF. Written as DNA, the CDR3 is TGTGCCAGCAGCCAGGAGGAGTCGCTAGCGGGAAGTACAGATACGCAGTATTTT.